This T cell receptor (beta chain) was sequenced during a study of spatial heterogeneity in lung cancer (dated by TCRdb to between 2019 and 2020). For the wider study: More beta-chain than alpha-chain transcripts were consistently detected, likely reflecting higher beta-chain transcript abundance. The study linked features of the TCR repertoire to counts of nonsynonymous mutations, which were determined by whole-exome sequencing of tumor tissue. In tumor regions, TCR transcript counts showed a strong correlation with a T cell transcriptional module score from matched bulk RNA-seq. TCR alpha and beta repertoires were quantitatively compared across multiple tumor regions, matched nontumor lung and blood in non-small cell lung cancer. Both alpha and beta chains were TCR-sequenced in samples taken at surgery, namely 220 tumor regions, 64 matched nontumor lung samples and 50 to 60 PBMC samples. In the raw uncorrected reads, each unique combination of TCR and UMI appeared on average more than ten times.

What the research found in general, with its limitations: Confirming at a functional level the hypothesis that regional TCRs recognize regional mutations was considered to require additional single-cell paired TCR alpha and beta sequencing. A correlation was observed between the number of expanded intratumoral alpha and beta TCRs and the tumor nonsynonymous mutation count. TCR-seq was estimated to cover only roughly 7% of tumor T cells for alpha chains and roughly 14% for beta chains. Counts of ubiquitous and regional expanded TCRs were found to correlate with counts of ubiquitous and regional nonsynonymous mutations, respectively.

In light of the paper, this sample's time point label describes: sample taken at primary tumor resection. Donors were around 69 patients with early-stage, untreated non-small cell lung cancer from the lung TRACERx cohort. Without any cell sorting, TCR sequencing was performed on whole RNA extracted either from tumor and nontumor lung tissue or from cryopreserved PBMC samples. Patients were selected for TCR sequencing only if sufficient RNA was available from at least two tumor regions. Tumor and adjacent nontumor lung specimens were reviewed by a lung pathologist before selection. The germline V gene (reference sequence) gives CDR1 as SGHKS and CDR2 as YYEKEE. Spanning cysteine to phenylalanine, the CDR3 consists of 11 amino acids. Just CDR3 DNA is preserved here, 33 bases in frame from base 1. V gives up 4 bases and J gives up 2 bases, and the segment between their germline ends measures 2 bases.

This clonotype came up many times. The antigen it recognizes is unknown. The record has no base qualities; no much larger clone is one base away. Libraries came from 5' RACE. Instrument used: NextSeq 500. The TCR library protocol attached a unique molecular identifier to each TCR cDNA molecule to allow correction of PCR and sequencing errors. Processing in the source paper ran as follows. Decombinator tools were used for TCR identification, UMI-based error correction and CDR3 extraction. Expanded TCRs were defined as those above a frequency of 2 per 1,000, corresponding to the top 1% of the tumor frequency distribution. Expanded tumor TCRs were classed as regional if statistically deemed absent (corrected P<0.05) from at least one tumor region, otherwise ubiquitous. Rényi diversity was computed with the R vegan package after subsampling each repertoire 100 times to 5,000 TCRs. To build CDR3 similarity networks, amino acid triplet string-kernel similarity was used, and CDR3s were connected when their pairwise similarity was above 0.82. TCRdb redid the processing of the public reads, applying fastp at Q25 and MiXCR, and retained in-frame beta chains. When rows share a CDR3 protein, they turn into one entry using the most common DNA and genes. The V and J calls shown here were made by TCRdb, not taken from the authors' results. Counted in this sample were some 14,000 distinct CDR3 sequences; about 5% of them appeared once. Roughly 11% of the sample rests with the top ten.

Here the chain combines TRBV5-5 and TRBJ2-3, with no confident D gene call. This clonotype was sampled from a female donor with early-stage non-small cell lung cancer. The sequences come from lung tumor tissue, collected at surgery. Here is the DNA: TGTGCCAGCAGCGTCACAGATACGCAGTATTTT. This codes for CASSVTDTQYF.